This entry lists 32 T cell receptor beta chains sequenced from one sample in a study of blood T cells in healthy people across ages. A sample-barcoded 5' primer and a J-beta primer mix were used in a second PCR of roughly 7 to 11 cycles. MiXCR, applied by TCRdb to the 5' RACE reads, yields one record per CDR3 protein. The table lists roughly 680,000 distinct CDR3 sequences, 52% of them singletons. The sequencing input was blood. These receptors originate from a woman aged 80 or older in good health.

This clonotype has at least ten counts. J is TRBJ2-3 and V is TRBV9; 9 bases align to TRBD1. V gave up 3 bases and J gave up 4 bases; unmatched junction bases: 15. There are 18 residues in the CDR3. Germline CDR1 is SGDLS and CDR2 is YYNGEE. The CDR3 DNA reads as TGTGCCAGCAGCGCGAACTCCGGGACAGGGAGGTCGGCAGATACGCAGTATTTT. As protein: CASSANSGTGRSADTQYF.

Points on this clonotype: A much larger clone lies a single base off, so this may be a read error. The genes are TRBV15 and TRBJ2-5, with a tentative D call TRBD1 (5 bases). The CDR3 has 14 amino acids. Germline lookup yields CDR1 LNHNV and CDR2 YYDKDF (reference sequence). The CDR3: CATSREKGIHEEFF. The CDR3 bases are TGTGCCACCAGCAGAGAAAAGGGGATTCATGAGGAGTTCTTC.

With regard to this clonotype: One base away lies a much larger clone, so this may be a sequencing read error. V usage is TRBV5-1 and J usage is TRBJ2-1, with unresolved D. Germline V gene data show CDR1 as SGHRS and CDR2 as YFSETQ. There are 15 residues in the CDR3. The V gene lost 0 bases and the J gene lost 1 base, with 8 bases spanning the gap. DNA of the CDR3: TGCGCCAGCAGCTTGGGGCCGGGTTCCTACAATGAGCAGTTCTTC. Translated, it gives CASSLGPGSYNEQFF.

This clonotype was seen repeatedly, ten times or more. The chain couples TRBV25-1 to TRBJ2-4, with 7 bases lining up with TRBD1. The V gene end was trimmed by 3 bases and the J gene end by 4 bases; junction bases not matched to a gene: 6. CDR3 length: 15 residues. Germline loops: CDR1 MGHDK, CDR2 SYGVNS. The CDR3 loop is CASSDAGTDKNIQYF. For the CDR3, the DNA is TGTGCCAGCAGTGATGCCGGGACAGATAAAAACATTCAGTACTTC.

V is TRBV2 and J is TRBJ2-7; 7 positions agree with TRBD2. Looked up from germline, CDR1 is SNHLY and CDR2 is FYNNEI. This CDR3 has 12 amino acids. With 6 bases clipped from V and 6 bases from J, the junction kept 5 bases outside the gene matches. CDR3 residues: CASRESGTEQYF. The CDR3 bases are TGTGCCAGCAGGGAAAGCGGGACCGAGCAGTACTTC.

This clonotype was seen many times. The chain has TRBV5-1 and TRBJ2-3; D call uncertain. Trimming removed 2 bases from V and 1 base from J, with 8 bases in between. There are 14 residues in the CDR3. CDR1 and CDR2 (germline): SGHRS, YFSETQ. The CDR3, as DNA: TGCGCCAGCAGCTTTGGCGGTCGCACAGATACGCAGTATTTT. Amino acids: CASSFGGRTDTQYF.

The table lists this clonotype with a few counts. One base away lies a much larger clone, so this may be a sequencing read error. The CDR3 loop is CSVEGAGGGNEQYF. The DNA of the CDR3 is TGCAGCGTTGAAGGTGCAGGGGGCGGGAATGAGCAGTACTTC. The chain links TRBV29-1 to TRBJ2-5; 8 bases are a match to TRBD1. The V gene's germline CDR1 is SQVTM and CDR2 ANQGSEA. The length of the CDR3 is 14 residues. V was pared by 1 base and J by 11 bases, with 12 bases of the junction left unmatched.

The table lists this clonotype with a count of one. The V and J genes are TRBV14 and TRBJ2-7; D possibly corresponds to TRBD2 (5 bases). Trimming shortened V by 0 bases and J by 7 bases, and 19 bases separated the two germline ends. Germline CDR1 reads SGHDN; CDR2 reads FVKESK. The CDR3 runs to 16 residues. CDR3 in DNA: TGTGCCAGCAGCCAAGACGAGGGTTACCTGCTTGGGGAGCAGTACTTC. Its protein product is CASSQDEGYLLGEQYF.

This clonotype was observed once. CDR3 DNA sequence: TGTGCCAGCAGCCCCGAGAATGCACCCCTCCACTTT. Translating it yields CASSPENAPLHF. The chain combines TRBV12-3 or TRBV12-4 with TRBJ1-6; D unclear. V dropped 6 bases and J dropped 11 bases, with 11 bases sitting between them. The CDR3 loop spans 12 amino acids.

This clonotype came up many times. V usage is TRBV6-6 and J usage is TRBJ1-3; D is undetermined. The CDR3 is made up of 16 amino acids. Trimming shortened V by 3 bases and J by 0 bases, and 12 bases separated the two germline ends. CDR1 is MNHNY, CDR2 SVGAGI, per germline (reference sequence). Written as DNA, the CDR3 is TGTGCCAGCAGTTATCCCGTGGAAGCCTCTGGAAACACCATATATTTT. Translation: CASSYPVEASGNTIYF.

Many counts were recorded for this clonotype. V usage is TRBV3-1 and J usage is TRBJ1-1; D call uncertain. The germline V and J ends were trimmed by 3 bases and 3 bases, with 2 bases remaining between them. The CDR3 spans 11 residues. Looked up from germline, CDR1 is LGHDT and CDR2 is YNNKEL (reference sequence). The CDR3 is CASSQDTEAFF. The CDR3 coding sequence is TGTGCCAGCAGCCAGGACACTGAAGCTTTCTTT.

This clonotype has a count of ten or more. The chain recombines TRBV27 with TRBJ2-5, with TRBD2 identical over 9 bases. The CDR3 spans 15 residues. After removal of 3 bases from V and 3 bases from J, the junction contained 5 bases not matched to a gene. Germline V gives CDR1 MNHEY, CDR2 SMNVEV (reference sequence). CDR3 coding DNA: TGTGCCAGCAGTTTGCGGCTAGCGGGAAAAGAGACCCAGTACTTC. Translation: CASSLRLAGKETQYF.

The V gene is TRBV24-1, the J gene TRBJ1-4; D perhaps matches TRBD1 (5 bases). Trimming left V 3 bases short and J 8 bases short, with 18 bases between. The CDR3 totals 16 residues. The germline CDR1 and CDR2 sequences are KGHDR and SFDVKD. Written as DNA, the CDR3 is TGTGCCACCAGTGATCCTCAGGGAGGTCGGAGGGAAAAACTGTTTTTT. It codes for CATSDPQGGRREKLFF.

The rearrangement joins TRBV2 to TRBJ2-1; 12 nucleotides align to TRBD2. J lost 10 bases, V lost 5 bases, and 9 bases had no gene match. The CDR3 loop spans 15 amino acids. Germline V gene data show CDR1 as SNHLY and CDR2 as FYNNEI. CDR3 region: CASSPLAGGPGEQFF. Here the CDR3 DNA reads TGTGCCAGCAGTCCGCTAGCGGGAGGGCCGGGCGAGCAGTTCTTC. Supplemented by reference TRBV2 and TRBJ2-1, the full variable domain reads EPEVTQTPSHQVTQMGQEVILRCVPISNHLYFYWYRQILGQKVEFLVSFYNNEISEKSEIFDDQFSVERPDGSNFTLKIRSTKLEDSAMYFCASSPLAGGPGEQFFGPGTRLTVL.

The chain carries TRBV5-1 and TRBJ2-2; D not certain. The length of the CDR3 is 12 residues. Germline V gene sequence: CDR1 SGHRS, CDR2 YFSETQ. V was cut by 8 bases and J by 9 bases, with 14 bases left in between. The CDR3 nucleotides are TGCGCCAGTAGCCAGACGCCCTGGGAGCTGTTTTTT. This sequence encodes CASSQTPWELFF.

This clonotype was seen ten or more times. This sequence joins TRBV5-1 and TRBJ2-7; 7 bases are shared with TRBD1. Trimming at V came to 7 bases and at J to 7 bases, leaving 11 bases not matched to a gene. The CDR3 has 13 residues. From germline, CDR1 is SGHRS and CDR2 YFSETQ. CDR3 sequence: CASFDDRVLEQYF. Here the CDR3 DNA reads TGCGCCAGCTTTGACGACAGGGTCTTGGAGCAGTACTTC.

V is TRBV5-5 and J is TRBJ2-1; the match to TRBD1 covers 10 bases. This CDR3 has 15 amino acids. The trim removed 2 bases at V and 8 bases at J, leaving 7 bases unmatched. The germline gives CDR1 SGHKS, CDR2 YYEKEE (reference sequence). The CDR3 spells CASSLWDRGGDEQFF. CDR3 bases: TGTGCCAGCAGCTTATGGGACAGGGGTGGAGATGAGCAGTTCTTC.

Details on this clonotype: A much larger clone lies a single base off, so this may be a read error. The CDR3 region has the DNA TGTGCCAACAGTTTAGACAGGGTTGTCTACGAGCAGTACTTC. Translation: CANSLDRVVYEQYF. V is TRBV12-3 or TRBV12-4 and J is TRBJ2-7; 7 nucleotides match TRBD1. There are 14 residues in the CDR3.

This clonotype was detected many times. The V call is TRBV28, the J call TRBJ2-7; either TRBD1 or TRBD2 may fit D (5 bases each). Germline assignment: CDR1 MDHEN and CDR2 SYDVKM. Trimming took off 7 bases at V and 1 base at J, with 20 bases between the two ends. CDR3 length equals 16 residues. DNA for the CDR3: TGTGCCAGCAATTTGCACCGGGACCGACATTCCTACGAGCAGTACTTC. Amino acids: CASNLHRDRHSYEQYF.

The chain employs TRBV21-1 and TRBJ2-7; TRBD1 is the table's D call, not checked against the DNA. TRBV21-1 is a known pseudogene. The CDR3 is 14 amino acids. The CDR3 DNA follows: TGTGCCAGCAGCAAAGCGGTATCGGGGGACGGGCAGTACTTC. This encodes CASSKAVSGDGQYF.

CDR3 sequence: CSARDRAKTYEQYF. CDR3 in DNA: TGCAGTGCCAGGGACAGGGCTAAAACCTACGAGCAGTACTTC. The chain carries TRBV20-1 and TRBJ2-7; TRBD1 aligns across 9 bases. The CDR3 consists of 14 residues. The V gene end was trimmed by 6 bases and the J gene end by 2 bases; junction bases not matched to a gene: 8. CDR1 is DFQATT and CDR2 is SNEGSKA in the germline V gene (reference sequence).

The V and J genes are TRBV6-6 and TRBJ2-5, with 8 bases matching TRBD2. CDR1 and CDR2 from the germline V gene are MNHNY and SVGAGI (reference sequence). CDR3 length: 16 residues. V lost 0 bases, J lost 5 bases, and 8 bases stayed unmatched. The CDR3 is CASSYSIRAGEETQYF. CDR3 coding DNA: TGTGCCAGCAGTTACTCGATTCGAGCGGGAGAGGAGACCCAGTACTTC.

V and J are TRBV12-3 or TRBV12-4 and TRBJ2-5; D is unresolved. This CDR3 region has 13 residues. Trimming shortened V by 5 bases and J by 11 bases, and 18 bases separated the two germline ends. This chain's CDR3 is CASSVGFINEQYF. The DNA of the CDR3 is TGTGCCAGCAGTGTAGGCTTCATCAATGAGCAGTACTTC.

The CDR3 region is CSARDDRTDGYTF. CDR3 DNA: TGCAGTGCTAGAGATGACAGAACTGATGGCTACACCTTC. This chain links TRBV20-1 with TRBJ1-2, with a tentative D call TRBD1 (5 bases). Trimming removed 0 bases from V and 6 bases from J, with 11 bases in between. The CDR3 has 13 residues. The germline gives CDR1 DFQATT, CDR2 SNEGSKA (reference sequence).

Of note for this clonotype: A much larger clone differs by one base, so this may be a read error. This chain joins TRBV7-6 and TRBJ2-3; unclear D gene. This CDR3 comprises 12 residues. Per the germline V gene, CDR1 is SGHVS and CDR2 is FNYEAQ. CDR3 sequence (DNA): TGTACCAGCAGCCCGGTCCAAGATACGCAGTATTTT. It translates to CTSSPVQDTQYF.

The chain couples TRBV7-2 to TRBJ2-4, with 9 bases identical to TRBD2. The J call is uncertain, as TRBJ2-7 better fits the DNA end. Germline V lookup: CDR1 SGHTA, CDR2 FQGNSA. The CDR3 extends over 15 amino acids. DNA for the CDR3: TGTGCCAGCAGCTTAGGGAGCGGGAGGATGTACGAGCAGTACTTC. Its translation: CASSLGSGRMYEQYF.

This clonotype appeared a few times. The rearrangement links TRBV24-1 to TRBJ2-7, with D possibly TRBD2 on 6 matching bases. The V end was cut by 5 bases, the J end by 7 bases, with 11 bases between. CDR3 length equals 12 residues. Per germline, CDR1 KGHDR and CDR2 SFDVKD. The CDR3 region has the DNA TGTGCCACCAGTGTTGGGAGGAATGAGCAGTACTTC. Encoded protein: CATSVGRNEQYF.

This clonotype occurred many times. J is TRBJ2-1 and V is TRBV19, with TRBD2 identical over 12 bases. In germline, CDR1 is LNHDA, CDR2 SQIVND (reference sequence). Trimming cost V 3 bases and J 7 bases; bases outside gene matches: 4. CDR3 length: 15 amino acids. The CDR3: CASSMTSGRANEQFF. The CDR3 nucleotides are TGTGCCAGTAGTATGACTAGCGGGAGAGCAAATGAGCAGTTCTTC.

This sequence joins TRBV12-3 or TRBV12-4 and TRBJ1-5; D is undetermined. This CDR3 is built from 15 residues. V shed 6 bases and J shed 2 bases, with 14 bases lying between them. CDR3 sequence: CASSPQVLGNQPQHF. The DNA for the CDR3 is TGTGCCAGCAGCCCTCAGGTGTTGGGCAATCAGCCCCAGCATTTT.

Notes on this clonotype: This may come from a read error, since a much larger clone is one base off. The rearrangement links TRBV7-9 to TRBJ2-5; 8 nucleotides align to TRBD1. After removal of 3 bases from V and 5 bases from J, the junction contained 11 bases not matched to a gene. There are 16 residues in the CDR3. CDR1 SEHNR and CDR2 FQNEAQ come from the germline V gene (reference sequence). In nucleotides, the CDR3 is TGTGCCAGCAGCTTGGACAGGGAGCTAAGGCAGGAGACCCAGTACTTC. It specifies CASSLDRELRQETQYF.

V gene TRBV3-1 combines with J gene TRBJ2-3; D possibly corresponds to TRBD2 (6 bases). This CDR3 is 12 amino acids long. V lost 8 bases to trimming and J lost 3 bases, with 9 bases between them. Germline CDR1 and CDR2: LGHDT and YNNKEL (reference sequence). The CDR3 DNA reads TGTGCCAGCCAGACTAGTACAGATACGCAGTATTTT. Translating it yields CASQTSTDTQYF.

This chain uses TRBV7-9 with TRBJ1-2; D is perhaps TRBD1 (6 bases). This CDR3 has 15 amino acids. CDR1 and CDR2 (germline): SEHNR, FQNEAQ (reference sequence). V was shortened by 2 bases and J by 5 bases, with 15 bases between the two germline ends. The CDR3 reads CASSLIRDIFYGYTF. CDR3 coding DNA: TGTGCCAGCAGCTTAATCCGGGACATCTTTTATGGCTACACCTTC.